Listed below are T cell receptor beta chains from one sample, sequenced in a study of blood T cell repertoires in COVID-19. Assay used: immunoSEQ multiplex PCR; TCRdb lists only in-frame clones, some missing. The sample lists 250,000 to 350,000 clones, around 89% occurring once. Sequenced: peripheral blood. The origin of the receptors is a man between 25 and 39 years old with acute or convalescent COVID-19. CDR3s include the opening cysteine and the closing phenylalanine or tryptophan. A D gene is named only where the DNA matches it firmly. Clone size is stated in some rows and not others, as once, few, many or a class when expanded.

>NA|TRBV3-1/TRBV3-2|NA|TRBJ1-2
CASSQDMNRGSGYTF
TGTGCCAGCAGCCAAGATATGAACCGAGGGTCAGGCTACACCTTC
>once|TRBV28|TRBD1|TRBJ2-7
CASSGRDRLSEQYF
TGTGCCAGCAGCGGCCGGGACAGGCTCTCCGAGCAGTACTTC
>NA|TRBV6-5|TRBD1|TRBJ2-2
CASSRQGANTGELFF
TGTGCCAGCAGTAGACAGGGGGCGAACACCGGGGAGCTGTTTTTT
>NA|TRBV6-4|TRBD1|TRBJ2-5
CASSRDSQETQYF
TGTGCCAGCAGTCGGGACAGTCAAGAGACCCAGTACTTC
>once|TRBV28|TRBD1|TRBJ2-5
CASSTGVWAQYF
TGTGCCAGCAGTACAGGGGTCTGGGCCCAGTACTTC
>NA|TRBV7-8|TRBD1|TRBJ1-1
CATRSRGSTEAFF
TGTGCCACACGGAGCAGGGGGAGCACTGAAGCTTTCTTT
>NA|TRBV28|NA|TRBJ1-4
CASRGGASEKLFF
TGTGCCAGCCGTGGGGGGGCGAGTGAAAAACTGTTTTTT
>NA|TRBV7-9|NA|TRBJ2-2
CASSSGGRSGELFF
TGTGCCAGCAGCTCCGGGGGGCGGTCCGGGGAGCTGTTTTTT
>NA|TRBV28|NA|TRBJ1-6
CASTTSGVSFWTLHF
TGTGCCAGCACCACATCCGGGGTGTCTTTTTGGACCCTCCACTTT
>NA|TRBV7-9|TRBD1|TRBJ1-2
CASRIPGQGVGYTF
TGTGCCAGCAGAATTCCGGGACAGGGTGTTGGCTACACCTTC
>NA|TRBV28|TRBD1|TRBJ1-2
CASTFSWTGGYGYTF
TGTGCCAGCACCTTCTCATGGACAGGGGGCTATGGCTACACCTTC
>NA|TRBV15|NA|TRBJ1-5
CATSTILDRGQPQHF
TGTGCCACCAGCACTATACTAGATCGGGGGCAGCCCCAGCATTTT
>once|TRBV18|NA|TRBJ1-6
CASSLTDGNSPLHF
TGTGCCAGCTCCTTGACAGACGGTAATTCACCCCTCCACTTT
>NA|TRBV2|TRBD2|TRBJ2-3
CASASGRKTDTQYF
TGTGCCAGTGCTAGCGGGAGGAAAACAGATACGCAGTATTTT
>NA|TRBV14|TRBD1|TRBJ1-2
CASSQRTGGNYGYTF
TGTGCCAGCAGCCAACGGACAGGGGGTAACTATGGCTACACCTTC
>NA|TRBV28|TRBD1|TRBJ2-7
CASRPKLGQAVNYEQYF
TGTGCCAGCAGACCAAAACTGGGACAGGCAGTCAACTACGAGCAGTACTTC
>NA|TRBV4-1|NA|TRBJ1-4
CASSQGSGQGNRWSEKLFF
TGCGCCAGCAGCCAGGGGTCAGGTCAGGGAAATAGGTGGAGTGAAAAACTGTTTTTT
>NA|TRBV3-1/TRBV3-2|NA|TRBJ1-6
CASSQDRYSPLHF
TGTGCCAGCAGCCAAGATAGATACTCACCCCTCCACTTT
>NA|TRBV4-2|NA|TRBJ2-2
CASSQERSETGELFF
TGTGCCAGCAGCCAAGAACGATCTGAGACCGGGGAGCTGTTTTTT
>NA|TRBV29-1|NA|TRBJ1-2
CSVEDFSGGYTF
TGCAGCGTTGAAGATTTTAGCGGGGGCTACACCTTC
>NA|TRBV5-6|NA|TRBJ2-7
CASSLSRLWAYEQYF
TGTGCCAGCAGCTTATCCAGGCTTTGGGCCTACGAGCAGTACTTC
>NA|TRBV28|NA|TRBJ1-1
CASNAGVRTEAFF
TGTGCCAGCAATGCGGGGGTTCGGACTGAAGCTTTCTTT
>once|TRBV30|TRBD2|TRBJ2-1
CAYRRGGPYNEQFF
TGTGCTTACCGGCGGGGGGGCCCCTACAATGAGCAGTTCTTC
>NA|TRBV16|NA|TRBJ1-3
CASSQSTASGNTIYF
TGTGCCAGCAGCCAATCCACCGCGTCTGGAAACACCATATATTTT
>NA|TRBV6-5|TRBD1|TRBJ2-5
CASRGDRGSKETQYF
TGTGCCAGCAGAGGGGACAGGGGGAGTAAAGAGACCCAGTACTTC
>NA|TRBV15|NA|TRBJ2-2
CATSSGQNPGELFF
TGTGCCACCAGTTCCGGACAGAACCCAGGGGAGCTGTTTTTT
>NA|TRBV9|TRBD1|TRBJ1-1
CASSVGTGVGAEAFF
TGTGCCAGCAGCGTAGGGACAGGGGTGGGCGCTGAAGCTTTCTTT